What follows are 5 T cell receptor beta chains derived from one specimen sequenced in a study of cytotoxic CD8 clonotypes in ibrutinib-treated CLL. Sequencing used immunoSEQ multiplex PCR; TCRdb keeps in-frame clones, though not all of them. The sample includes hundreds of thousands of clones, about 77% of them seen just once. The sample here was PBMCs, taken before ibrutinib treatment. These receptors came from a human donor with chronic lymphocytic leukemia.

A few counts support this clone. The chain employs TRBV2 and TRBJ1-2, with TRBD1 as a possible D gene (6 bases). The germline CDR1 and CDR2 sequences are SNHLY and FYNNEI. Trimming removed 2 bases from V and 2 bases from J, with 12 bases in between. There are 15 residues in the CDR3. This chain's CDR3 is CASSETRGRNYGYTF. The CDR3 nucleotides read TGTGCCAGCAGTGAAACCCGGGGGCGCAACTATGGCTACACCTTC.

CDR3 in DNA: TGTGCCAGCAGCGGACATATTTACGATGGCTACACCTTC. It encodes CASSGHIYDGYTF. V is TRBV6-5 and J is TRBJ1-2; a possible D gene is TRBD1 (5 bases). Germline CDR1 reads MNHEY; CDR2 reads SVGAGI. The V end lost 6 bases, the J end lost 6 bases, and 14 bases lay between the germline ends. The length of the CDR3 is 13 residues.

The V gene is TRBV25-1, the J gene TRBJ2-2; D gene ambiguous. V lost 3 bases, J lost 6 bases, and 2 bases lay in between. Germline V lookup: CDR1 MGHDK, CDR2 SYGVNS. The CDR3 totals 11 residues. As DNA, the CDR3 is TGTGCCAGCAGTGATTCCGGGGAGCTGTTTTTT. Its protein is CASSDSGELFF.

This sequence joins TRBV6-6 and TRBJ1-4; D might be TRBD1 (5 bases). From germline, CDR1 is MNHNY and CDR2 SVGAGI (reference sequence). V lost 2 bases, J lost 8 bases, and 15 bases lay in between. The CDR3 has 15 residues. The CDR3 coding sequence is TGTGCCAGCAGTTACGAGGGACCGAAGGGAGAAAAACTGTTTTTT. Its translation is CASSYEGPKGEKLFF.

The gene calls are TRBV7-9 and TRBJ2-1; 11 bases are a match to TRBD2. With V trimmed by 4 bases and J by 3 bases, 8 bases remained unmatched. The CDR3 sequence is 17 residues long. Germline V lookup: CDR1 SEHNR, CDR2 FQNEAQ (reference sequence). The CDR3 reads CASSSGLAAPYYNEQFF. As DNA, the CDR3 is TGTGCCAGCAGCTCGGGACTAGCGGCTCCATACTACAATGAGCAGTTCTTC.